This T cell receptor beta chain was found in a study of T cell changes during pregnancy in multiple sclerosis. The protocol was immunoSEQ multiplex PCR, while the TCRdb copy is restricted to in-frame clones and leaves out a portion. The sample holds under 55,000 clones, approximately 94% seen once. V lost 7 bases to trimming and J lost 7 bases; unmatched junction nucleotides: 15. Germline V gene data show CDR1 as MDHEN and CDR2 as SYDVKM. CDR3 length: 15 residues. This clone was observed a single time. The receptor was isolated from a female donor with multiple sclerosis, enrolled in a pregnancy study. The rearrangement uses TRBV28 and TRBJ2-7, with TRBD2 matching over 8 bases. The specimen was CD4+ T cells from peripheral blood mononuclear cells, collected in the third trimester of pregnancy. The CDR3 DNA sequence: TGTGCCAGCACCCCAGTAGTCGGGGGGGCTGTTGAGCAGTACTTC. It is translated as CASTPVVGGAVEQYF.